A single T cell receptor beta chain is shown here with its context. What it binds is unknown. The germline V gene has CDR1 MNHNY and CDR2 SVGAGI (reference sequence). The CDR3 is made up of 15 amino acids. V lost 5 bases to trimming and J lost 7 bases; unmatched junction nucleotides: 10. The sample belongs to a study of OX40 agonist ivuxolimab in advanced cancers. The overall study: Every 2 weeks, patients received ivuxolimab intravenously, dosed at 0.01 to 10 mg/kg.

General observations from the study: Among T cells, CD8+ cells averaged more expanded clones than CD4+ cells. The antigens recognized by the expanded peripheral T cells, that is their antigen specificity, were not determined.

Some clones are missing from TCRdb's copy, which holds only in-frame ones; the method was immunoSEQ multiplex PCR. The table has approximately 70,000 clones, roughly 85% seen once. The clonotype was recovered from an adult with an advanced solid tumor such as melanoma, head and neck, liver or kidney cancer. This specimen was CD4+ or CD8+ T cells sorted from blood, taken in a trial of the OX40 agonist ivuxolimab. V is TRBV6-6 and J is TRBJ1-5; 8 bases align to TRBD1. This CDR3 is CASSQPDREGQPQHF. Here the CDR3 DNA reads TGTGCCAGCAGTCAACCGGACAGGGAAGGGCAGCCCCAGCATTTT.